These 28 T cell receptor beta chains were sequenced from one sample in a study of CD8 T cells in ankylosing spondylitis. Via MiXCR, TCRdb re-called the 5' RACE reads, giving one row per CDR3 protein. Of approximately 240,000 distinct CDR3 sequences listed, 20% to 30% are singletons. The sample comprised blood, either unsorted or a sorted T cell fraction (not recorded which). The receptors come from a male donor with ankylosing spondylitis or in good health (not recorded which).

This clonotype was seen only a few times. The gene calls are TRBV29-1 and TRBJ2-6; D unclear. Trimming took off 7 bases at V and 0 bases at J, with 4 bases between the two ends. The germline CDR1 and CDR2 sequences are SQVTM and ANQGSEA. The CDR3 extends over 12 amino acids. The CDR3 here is CSADSGANVLTF. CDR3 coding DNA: TGCAGCGCTGACTCTGGGGCCAACGTCCTGACTTTC.

The CDR3 nucleotides read TGCAGTGCTTGGGGGGTTGGGGGTATGAACACTGAAGCTTTCTTT. Translation: CSAWGVGGMNTEAFF. The chain recombines TRBV20-1 with TRBJ1-1; D perhaps matches TRBD1 (5 bases). The CDR3 runs 15 residues. Trimming cost V 5 bases and J 0 bases, with 16 bases left between them. Per germline, CDR1 DFQATT and CDR2 SNEGSKA (reference sequence).

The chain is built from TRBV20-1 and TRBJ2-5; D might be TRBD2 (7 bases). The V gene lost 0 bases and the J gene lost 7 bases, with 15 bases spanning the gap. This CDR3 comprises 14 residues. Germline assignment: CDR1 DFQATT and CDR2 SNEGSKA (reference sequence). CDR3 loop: CSAREGGRGGTQYF. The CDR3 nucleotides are TGCAGTGCTAGAGAGGGGGGGCGAGGTGGGACCCAGTACTTC.

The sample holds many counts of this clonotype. Written as DNA, the CDR3 is TGCAGTGCCTCGGGGGGACAGGGTGGCTACAATGAGCAGTTCTTC. Translated: CSASGGQGGYNEQFF. This rearrangement joins TRBV20-1 to TRBJ2-1; TRBD1 matches at 9 bases. There are 15 residues in the CDR3. The germline CDR1 and CDR2 sequences are DFQATT and SNEGSKA (reference sequence). The V gene end was trimmed by 6 bases and the J gene end by 3 bases; junction bases not matched to a gene: 9.

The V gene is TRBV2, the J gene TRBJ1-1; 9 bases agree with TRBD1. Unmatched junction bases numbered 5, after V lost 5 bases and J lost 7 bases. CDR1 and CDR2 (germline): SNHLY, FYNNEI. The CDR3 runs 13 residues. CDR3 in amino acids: CASSMGQGVEAFF. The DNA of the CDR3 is TGTGCCAGCAGTATGGGACAGGGAGTTGAAGCTTTCTTT.

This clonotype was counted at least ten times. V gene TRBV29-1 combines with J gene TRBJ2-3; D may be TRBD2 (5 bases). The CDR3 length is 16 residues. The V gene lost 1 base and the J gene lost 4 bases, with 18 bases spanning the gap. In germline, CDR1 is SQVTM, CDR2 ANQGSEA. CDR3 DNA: TGCAGCGTTGAAGGGAGGTCCACCCAGGTCTCAGATACGCAGTATTTT. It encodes CSVEGRSTQVSDTQYF.

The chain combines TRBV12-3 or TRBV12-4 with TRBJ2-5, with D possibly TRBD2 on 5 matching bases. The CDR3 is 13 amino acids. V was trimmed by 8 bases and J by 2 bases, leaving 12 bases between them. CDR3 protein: CASGRADQETQYF. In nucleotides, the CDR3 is TGTGCCAGCGGGCGGGCAGATCAAGAGACCCAGTACTTC.

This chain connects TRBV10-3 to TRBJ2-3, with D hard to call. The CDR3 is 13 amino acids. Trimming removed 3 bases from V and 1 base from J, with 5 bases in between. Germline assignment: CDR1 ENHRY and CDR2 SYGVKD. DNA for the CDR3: TGTGCCATCAGTGATGGGGGCACAGATACGCAGTATTTT. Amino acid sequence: CAISDGGTDTQYF.

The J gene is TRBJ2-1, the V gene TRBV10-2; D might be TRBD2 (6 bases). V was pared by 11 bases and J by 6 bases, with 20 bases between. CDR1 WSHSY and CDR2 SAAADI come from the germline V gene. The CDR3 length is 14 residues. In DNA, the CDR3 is TGCGCCGCGATAGATGGGAGGTCGGGCAATGAGCAGTTCTTC. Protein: CAAIDGRSGNEQFF.

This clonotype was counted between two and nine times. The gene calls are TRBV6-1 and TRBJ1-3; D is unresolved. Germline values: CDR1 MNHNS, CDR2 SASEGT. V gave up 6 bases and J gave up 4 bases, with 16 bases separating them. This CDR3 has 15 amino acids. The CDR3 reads CASSPLLATGNTIYF. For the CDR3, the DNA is TGTGCCAGCAGCCCCCTTTTGGCGACGGGAAACACCATATATTTT.

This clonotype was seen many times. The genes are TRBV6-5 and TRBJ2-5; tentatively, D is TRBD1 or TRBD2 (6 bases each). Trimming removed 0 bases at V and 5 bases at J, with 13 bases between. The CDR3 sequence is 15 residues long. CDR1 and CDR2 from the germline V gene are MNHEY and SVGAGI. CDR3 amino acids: CASSYSMGGSETQYF. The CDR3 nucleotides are TGTGCCAGCAGTTACTCGATGGGGGGCTCGGAGACCCAGTACTTC.

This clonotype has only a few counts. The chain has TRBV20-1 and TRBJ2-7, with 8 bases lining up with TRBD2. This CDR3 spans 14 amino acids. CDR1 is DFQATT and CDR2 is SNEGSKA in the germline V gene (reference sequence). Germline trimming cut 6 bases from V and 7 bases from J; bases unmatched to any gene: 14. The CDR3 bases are TGCAGTGCACGTCGTGGCGGGGGGCCTCTGGAGCAGTACTTC. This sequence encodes CSARRGGGPLEQYF.

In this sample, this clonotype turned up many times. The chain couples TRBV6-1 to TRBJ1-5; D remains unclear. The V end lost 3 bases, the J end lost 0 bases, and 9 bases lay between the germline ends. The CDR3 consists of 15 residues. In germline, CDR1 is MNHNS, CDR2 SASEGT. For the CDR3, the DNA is TGTGCCAGCAGTGATCCCGGGAATAGCAATCAGCCCCAGCATTTT. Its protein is CASSDPGNSNQPQHF.

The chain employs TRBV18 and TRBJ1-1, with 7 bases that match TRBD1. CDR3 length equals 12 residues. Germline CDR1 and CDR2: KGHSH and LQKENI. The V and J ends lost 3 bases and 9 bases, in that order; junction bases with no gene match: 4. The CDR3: CASSPSGQQAFF. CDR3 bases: TGTGCCAGCTCACCCTCGGGACAGCAAGCTTTCTTT.

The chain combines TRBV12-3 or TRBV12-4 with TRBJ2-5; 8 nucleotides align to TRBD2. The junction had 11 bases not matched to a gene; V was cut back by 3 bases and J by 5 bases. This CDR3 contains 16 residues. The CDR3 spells CASSFRGGSSGETQYF. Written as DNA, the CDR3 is TGTGCCAGCAGTTTCCGCGGGGGGTCCTCGGGGGAGACCCAGTACTTC.

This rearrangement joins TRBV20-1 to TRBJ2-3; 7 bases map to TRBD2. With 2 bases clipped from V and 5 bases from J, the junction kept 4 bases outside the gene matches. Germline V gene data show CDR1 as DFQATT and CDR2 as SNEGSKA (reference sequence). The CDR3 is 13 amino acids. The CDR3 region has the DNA TGCAGTGCTAGACCCCCGGGGGGAGATACGCAGTATTTT. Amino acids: CSARPPGGDTQYF.

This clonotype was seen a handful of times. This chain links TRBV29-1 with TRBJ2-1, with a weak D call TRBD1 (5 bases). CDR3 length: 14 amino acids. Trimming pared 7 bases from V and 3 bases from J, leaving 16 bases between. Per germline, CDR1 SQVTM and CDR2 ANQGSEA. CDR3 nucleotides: TGCAGCGGTCGGTGGGGCGAAAGCTACAATGAGCAGTTCTTC. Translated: CSGRWGESYNEQFF.

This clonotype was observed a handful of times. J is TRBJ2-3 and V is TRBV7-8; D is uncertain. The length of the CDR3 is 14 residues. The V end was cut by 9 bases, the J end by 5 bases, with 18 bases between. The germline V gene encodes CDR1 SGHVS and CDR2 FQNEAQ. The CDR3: CASMGYEVQDTQYF. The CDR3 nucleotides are TGTGCCAGTATGGGTTATGAGGTGCAAGATACGCAGTATTTT.

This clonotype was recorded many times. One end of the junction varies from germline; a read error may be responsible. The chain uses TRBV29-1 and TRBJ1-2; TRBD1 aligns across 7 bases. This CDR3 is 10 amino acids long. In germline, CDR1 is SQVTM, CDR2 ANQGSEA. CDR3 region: CSVVGTEDSF. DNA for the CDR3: TGCAGCGTTGTGGGGACAGAGGACTCCTTC.

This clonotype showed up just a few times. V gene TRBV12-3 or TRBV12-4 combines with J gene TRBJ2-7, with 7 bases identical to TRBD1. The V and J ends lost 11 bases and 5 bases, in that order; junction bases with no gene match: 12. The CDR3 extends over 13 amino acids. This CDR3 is CASRKGALDEQYF. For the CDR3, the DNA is TGTGCCTCGAGGAAGGGGGCCCTTGACGAGCAGTACTTC.

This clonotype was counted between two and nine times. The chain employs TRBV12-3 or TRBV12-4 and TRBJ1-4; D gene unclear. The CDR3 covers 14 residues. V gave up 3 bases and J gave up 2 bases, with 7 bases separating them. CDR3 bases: TGTGCCAGCAGTTTCAGTGGGACTAATGAAAAACTGTTTTTT. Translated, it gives CASSFSGTNEKLFF.

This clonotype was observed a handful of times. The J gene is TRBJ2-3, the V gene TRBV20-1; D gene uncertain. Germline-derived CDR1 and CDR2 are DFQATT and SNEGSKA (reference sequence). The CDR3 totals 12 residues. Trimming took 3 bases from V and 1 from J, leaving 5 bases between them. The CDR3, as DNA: TGCAGTGCTAGGTGGCGCACAGATACGCAGTATTTT. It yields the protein CSARWRTDTQYF.

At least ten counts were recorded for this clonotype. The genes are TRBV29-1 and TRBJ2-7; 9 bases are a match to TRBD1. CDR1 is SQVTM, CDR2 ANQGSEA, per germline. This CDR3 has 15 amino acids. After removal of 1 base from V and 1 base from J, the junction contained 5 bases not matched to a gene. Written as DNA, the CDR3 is TGCAGCGTTGAAGGTGGGACAGGGTTGTCCTACGAGCAGTACTTC. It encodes CSVEGGTGLSYEQYF.

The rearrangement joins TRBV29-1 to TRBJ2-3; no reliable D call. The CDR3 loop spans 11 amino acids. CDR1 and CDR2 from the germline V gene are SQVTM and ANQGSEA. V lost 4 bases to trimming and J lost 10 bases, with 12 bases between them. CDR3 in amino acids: CSVALETPQYF. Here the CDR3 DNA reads TGCAGCGTTGCTCTAGAAACCCCGCAGTATTTT.

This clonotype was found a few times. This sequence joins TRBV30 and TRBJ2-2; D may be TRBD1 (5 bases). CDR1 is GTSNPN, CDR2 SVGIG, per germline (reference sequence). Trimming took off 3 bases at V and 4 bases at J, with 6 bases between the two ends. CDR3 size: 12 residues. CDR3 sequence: CAWRRGTGELFF. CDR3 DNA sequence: TGTGCCTGGAGAAGGGGCACCGGGGAGCTGTTTTTT.

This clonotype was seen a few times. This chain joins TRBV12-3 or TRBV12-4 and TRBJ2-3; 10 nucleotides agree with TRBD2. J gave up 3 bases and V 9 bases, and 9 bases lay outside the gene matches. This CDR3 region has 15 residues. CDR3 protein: CASYASGGATDTQYF. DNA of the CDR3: TGTGCCAGTTACGCGAGCGGGGGGGCGACAGATACGCAGTATTTT.

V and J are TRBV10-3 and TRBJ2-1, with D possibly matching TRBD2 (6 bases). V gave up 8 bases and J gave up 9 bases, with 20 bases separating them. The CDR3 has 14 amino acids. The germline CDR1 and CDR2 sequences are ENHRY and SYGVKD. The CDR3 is CAIFNGGDLGEQFF. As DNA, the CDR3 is TGTGCCATCTTTAATGGCGGGGACCTAGGTGAGCAGTTCTTC.

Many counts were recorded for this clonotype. The CDR3 DNA is TGTGCCAGCAGCCCACCGGGCACCGGGGAGCTGTTTTTT. Translation gives CASSPPGTGELFF. The chain has TRBV11-2 and TRBJ2-2, with D hard to call. Deletions cut 5 bases from V and 4 bases from J, with 8 bases between. This CDR3 is built from 13 residues. Germline CDR1 reads SGHAT; CDR2 reads FQNNGV.